These T cell receptor beta chains were read from a single sample in a study of blood T cell repertoires in COVID-19. Assay used: immunoSEQ multiplex PCR; TCRdb lists only in-frame clones, some missing. The profile shows 400,000 or so clones, about 90% of them singletons. Sequencing input: peripheral blood. These receptors were collected from a man in his late teens or twenties with COVID-19, enrolled during active disease. The CDR3 runs from the conserved cysteine through the conserved F or W. The D gene is left open where the match is weak. Only some rows state a clone size, as once, few, many or a class for expanded clones.

>.|TRBV25-1|TRBJ2-1|TRBD2
TGTGCAATTGGGCGGGAGCCCCATGAGCAGTTCTTC
CAIGREPHEQFF
>.|TRBV30|TRBJ1-6|.
TGTGCCTGGAGCCCCAGTGGTTCACCCCTCCACTTT
CAWSPSGSPLHF
>.|TRBV25-1|TRBJ1-2|.
TGTGCCAGCAGTACAGAATTCAACTATGGCTACACCTTC
CASSTEFNYGYTF
>.|TRBV19|TRBJ1-2|TRBD1
TGTGCCAGTAGTATAGACCGACAGGGCGGTTGGCACTATGGCTACACCTTC
CASSIDRQGGWHYGYTF
>.|TRBV4-1|TRBJ1-3|.
TGCGCCAGCAGCCAAGAGGGGGCTCCTTCTGGAAACACCATATATTTT
CASSQEGAPSGNTIYF
>.|TRBV15|TRBJ2-3|.
TGTGCCACCAGCCCCCTTTCCGGGGCAGATACGCAGTATTTT
CATSPLSGADTQYF
>.|TRBV6-2/TRBV6-3|TRBJ2-3|.
TGTGCCAGTAGTTTACAGATCACAGATACGCAGTATTTT
CASSLQITDTQYF
>.|TRBV6-4|TRBJ2-1|.
TGTGCCAGCAGTGAACAGGGGGGGGTACAGAATGAGCAGTTCTTC
CASSEQGGVQNEQFF
>.|TRBV6-5|TRBJ2-3|TRBD1
TGTGCCAGCAGTTTATCGGGACAGGACACAGATACGCAGTATTTT
CASSLSGQDTDTQYF
>.|TRBV29-1|TRBJ2-2|.
TGCAGCGTTGAAGACGGCGGGTTCGGGGAGCTGTTTTTT
CSVEDGGFGELFF
>.|TRBV9|TRBJ2-2|TRBD2
TGTGCCAGCAGCGCGGGAGGTAGGGATCCCGGGGAGCTGTTTTTT
CASSAGGRDPGELFF
>.|TRBV7-2|TRBJ2-1|TRBD2
TGTGCCAGCAGCTTAGGTAGCGGGAGACCTTACAATGAGCAGTTCTTC
CASSLGSGRPYNEQFF
>once|TRBV13|TRBJ1-2|.
TGTGCCAGCAGCTTAGAATTCGCGGAGGGCGGCTATGGCTACACCTTC
CASSLEFAEGGYGYTF
>.|TRBV4-2|TRBJ1-6|TRBD1
TGTGCCAGCAGCCAAGCGGACAGGGATAATTCACCCCTCCACTTT
CASSQADRDNSPLHF
>.|TRBV9|TRBJ2-1|TRBD2
TGTGCCAGCAGCGCAGCGGGAACAGATAGTGAGCAGTTCTTC
CASSAAGTDSEQFF
>.|TRBV24-1|TRBJ2-2|TRBD2
TGTGCCACCAGTGACGCGGGGGGGCCCGGGGAGCTGTTTTTT
CATSDAGGPGELFF
>.|TRBV6-5|TRBJ2-5|.
TGTGCCAGTCGGGAAGGGCAGGGGATCCAAGAGACCCAGTACTTC
CASREGQGIQETQYF
>.|TRBV6-5|TRBJ1-2|.
TGTGCCAGCAGTTACTCGGGCAGCTATGGCTACACCTTC
CASSYSGSYGYTF
>few|TRBV3-1/TRBV3-2|TRBJ2-1|TRBD2
TGTGCCAGCAGCCAAGTCGGGAGGGGATACAATGAGCAGTTCTTC
CASSQVGRGYNEQFF
>.|TRBV3-1/TRBV3-2|TRBJ2-1|TRBD2
TGTGCCAGCAGCCAACGACTAGCGCTCAATGAGCAGTTCTTC
CASSQRLALNEQFF
>.|TRBV12-3/TRBV12-4|TRBJ2-1|.
TGTGCCAGCAGTTGGAGCTCCTACAATGAGCAGTTCTTC
CASSWSSYNEQFF
>.|TRBV7-6|TRBJ1-2|TRBD1
TGTGCCAGCAGCTCAGTTGGGGGACAGGGGGGCTATGGCTACACCTTC
CASSSVGGQGGYGYTF
>.|TRBV6-5|TRBJ1-2|TRBD1
TGTGCCAGCAGTACGGGACAGTATCGGAACTATGGCTACACCTTC
CASSTGQYRNYGYTF
>.|TRBV2|TRBJ2-5|TRBD1
TGTGCCAGCTGTAGGGACAGGGGGGTACAGGAGACCCAGTACTTC
CASCRDRGVQETQYF
>.|TRBV3-1/TRBV3-2|TRBJ1-1|.
TGTGCCAGCAGCCATAGCGGAAGGCGGCCGAACACTGAAGCTTTCTTT
CASSHSGRRPNTEAFF
>.|TRBV5-4|TRBJ2-7|TRBD2
TGTGCCAGCAGCTTGGCTTCGGGAGGGAGGTCCTACGAGCAGTACTTC
CASSLASGGRSYEQYF
>.|TRBV5-4|TRBJ2-3|.
TGTGCCAGCAGCTTGGTCTCGGGGGACTGGGACACAGATACGCAGTATTTT
CASSLVSGDWDTDTQYF
>once|TRBV30|TRBJ2-7|.
TGTGCCTGGAGTAGACTGTCTAACGAGCAGTACTTC
CAWSRLSNEQYF
>few|TRBV4-1|TRBJ1-6|TRBD1
TGCGCCAGCAGCCAAGATCGATTTGGGACAGGGGGCAATTCACCCCTCCACTTT
CASSQDRFGTGGNSPLHF
>few|TRBV6-5|TRBJ1-3|.
TGTGCCAGCAGTAAGACAGCTTTCTCTGGAAACACCATATATTTT
CASSKTAFSGNTIYF
>many|TRBV12-5|TRBJ2-7|TRBD2
TGTGCTAGTGGAAGAGCTAGCGGGTACGAGCAGTACTTC
CASGRASGYEQYF
>once|TRBV7-9|TRBJ1-2|TRBD1
TGTGCCAGCAGCTTAAGTGGGACAGGGCCTAACTATGGCTACACCTTC
CASSLSGTGPNYGYTF
>.|TRBV6-5|TRBJ1-1|TRBD1
TGTGCCAGCAGTCCCTTCAGGGGGCGAAGCACTGAAGCTTTCTTT
CASSPFRGRSTEAFF